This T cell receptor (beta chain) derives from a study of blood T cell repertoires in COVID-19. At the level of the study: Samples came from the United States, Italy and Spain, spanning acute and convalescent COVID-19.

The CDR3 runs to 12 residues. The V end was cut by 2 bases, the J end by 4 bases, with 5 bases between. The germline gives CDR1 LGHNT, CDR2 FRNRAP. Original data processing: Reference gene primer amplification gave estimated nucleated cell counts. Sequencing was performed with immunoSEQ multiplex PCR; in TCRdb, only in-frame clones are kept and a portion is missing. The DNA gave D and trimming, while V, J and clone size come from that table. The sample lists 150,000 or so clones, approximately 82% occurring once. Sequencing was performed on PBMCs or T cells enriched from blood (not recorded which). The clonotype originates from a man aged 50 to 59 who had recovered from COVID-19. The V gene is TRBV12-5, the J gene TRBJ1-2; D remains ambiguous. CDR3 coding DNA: TGTGCTAGTGGTTTGAGCGGCTATGGCTACACCTTC. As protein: CASGLSGYGYTF.